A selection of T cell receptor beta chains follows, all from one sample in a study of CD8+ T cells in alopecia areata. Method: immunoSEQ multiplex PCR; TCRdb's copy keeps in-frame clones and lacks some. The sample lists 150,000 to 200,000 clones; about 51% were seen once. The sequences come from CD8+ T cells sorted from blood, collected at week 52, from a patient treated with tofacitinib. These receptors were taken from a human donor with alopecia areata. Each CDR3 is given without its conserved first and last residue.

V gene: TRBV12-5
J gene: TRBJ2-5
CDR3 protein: ASGFDIQETQY

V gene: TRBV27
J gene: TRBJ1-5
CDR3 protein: ATSNGGNQPQH

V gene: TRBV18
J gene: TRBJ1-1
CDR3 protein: ASSPLFRVGRTEAF

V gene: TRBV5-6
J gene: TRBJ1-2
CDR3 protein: ASSSGTEDGYT

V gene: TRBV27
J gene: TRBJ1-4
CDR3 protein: ASSFRGGNEKLF

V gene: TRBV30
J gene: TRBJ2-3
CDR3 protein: AWSGTGNTDTQY

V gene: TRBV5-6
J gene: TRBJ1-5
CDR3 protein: ASSLSTDRSNQPQH

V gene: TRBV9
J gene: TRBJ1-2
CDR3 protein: ASSGNYRDYGYT

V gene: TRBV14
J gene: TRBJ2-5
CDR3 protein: ASSQEIGGQETQY

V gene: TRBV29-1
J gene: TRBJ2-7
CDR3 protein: SVVADYEQY

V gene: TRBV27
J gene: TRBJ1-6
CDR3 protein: ASSLADRAGSPLH

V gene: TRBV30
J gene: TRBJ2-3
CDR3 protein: AWSGPGQSTDTQY

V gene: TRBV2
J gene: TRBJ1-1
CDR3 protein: ASLKPAKNTEAF

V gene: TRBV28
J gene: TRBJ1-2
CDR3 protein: ASSLTAGGPSGYT

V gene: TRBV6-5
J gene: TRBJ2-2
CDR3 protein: ASAHREVGELF

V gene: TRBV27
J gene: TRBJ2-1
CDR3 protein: ASSLVLAGGYNEQF

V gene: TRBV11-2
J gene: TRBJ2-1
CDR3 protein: ASSLDRTNNEQF

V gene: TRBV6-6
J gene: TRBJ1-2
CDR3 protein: ASRTGTANYGYT

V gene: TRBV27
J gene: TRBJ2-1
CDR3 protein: ASTSPTSGDNEQF

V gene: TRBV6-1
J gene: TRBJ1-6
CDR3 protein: ASSDEGRGNSPLH

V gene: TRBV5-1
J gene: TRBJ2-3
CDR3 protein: ASSPETDTQY

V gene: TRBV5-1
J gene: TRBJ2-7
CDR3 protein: ASSDQFDEQY

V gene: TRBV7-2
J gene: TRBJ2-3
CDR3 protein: ASSRTGYTDTQY

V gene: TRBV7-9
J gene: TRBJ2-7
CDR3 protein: ASSSPSGDSTYEQY

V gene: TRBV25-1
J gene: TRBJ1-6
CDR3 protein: ASKEQGMLDSPLH

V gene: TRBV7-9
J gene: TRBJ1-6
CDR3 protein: ASSSGQGKDSPLH

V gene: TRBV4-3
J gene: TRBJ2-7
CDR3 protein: ASSQVLVGDRIYEQY

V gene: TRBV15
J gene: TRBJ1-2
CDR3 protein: ATSSEAINYGYT

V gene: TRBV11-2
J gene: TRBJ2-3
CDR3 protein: ASSFGQGETDTQY

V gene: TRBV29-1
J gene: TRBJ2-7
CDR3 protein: SVIHPGGYEQY

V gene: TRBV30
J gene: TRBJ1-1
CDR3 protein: AWSGQGDTEAF